These 28 T cell receptor beta chains originate from one sample sequenced in a study of OX40 agonist ivuxolimab in advanced cancers. The assay was immunoSEQ multiplex PCR, and TCRdb's table has in-frame clones only and misses some. The sample includes 45,000 to 75,000 clones, around 79% seen only once; the top ten take 0.95% to 1.5%. Sequences were derived from CD4+ or CD8+ T cells sorted from blood, sampled in a trial of the OX40 agonist ivuxolimab. Receptors were obtained from an adult with an advanced solid tumor such as melanoma, head and neck, liver or kidney cancer.

This chain uses TRBV6-1 with TRBJ2-7; D uncertain. This CDR3 contains 12 residues. CDR1 MNHNS and CDR2 SASEGT come from the germline V gene. Trimming shortened V by 3 bases and J by 4 bases, and 7 bases separated the two germline ends. Here the CDR3 DNA reads TGTGCCAGCAGTGACGACAAATACGAGCAGTACTTC. Translated: CASSDDKYEQYF.

This clone occurred once. V is TRBV5-1 and J is TRBJ2-2; 8 bases fit TRBD2. Germline CDR1 SGHRS, CDR2 YFSETQ. Germline trimming cut 4 bases from V and 3 bases from J; bases unmatched to any gene: 8. The CDR3 extends over 16 amino acids. In nucleotides, the CDR3 is TGCGCCAGCAGCCGGGGTAGTAGCGGGGACACCGGGGAGCTGTTTTTT. Amino acid sequence: CASSRGSSGDTGELFF. The variable domain in full, completed from reference TRBV5-1 and TRBJ2-2, reads KAGVTQTPRYLIKTRGQQVTLSCSPISGHRSVSWYQQTPGQGLQFLFEYFSETQRNKGNFPGRFSGRQFSNSRSEMNVSTLELGDSALYLCASSRGSSGDTGELFFGEGSRLTVL.

This clone has only a few counts. The chain links TRBV6-1 to TRBJ1-5, with 7 bases matching TRBD1. Trimming took 2 bases from V and 7 from J; bases not matched to a gene: 8. Looked up from germline, CDR1 is MNHNS and CDR2 is SASEGT. This CDR3 contains 15 residues. CDR3 bases: TGTGCCAGCAGTGAACAGGGGGTACCGGGGCAGCCCCAGCATTTT. This encodes CASSEQGVPGQPQHF.

V gene TRBV18 combines with J gene TRBJ2-2; TRBD2 is a possible D gene (5 bases). Trimming shortened V by 6 bases and J by 2 bases, and 13 bases separated the two germline ends. There are 15 residues in the CDR3. Germline V gene data show CDR1 as KGHSH and CDR2 as LQKENI. The CDR3 reads CASSLGRGNTGELFF. Here the CDR3 DNA reads TGTGCCAGCTCTCTGGGCCGGGGAAACACCGGGGAGCTGTTTTTT.

The gene calls are TRBV27 and TRBJ2-6; D uncertain. There are 16 residues in the CDR3. V was clipped by 5 bases and J by 2 bases, with 13 bases between them. From germline, CDR1 is MNHEY and CDR2 SMNVEV (reference sequence). The CDR3 DNA reads TGTGCCAGCAGTCCCCTGGGGTGGGCTGGGGCCAACGTCCTGACTTTC. Its translation is CASSPLGWAGANVLTF. The complete variable domain, with remaining parts taken from reference TRBV27 and TRBJ2-6, reads EAQVTQNPRYLITVTGKKLTVTCSQNMNHEYMSWYRQDPGLGLRQIYYSMNVEVTDKGDVPEGYKVSRKEKRNFPLILESPSPNQTSLYFCASSPLGWAGANVLTFGAGSRLTVL.

This clone was detected only once. The chain combines TRBV4-2 with TRBJ1-2; weak D call: TRBD1 (6 bases). Trimming cost V 0 bases and J 4 bases, with 12 bases left between them. This CDR3 has 15 residues. Germline lookup yields CDR1 LGHNA and CDR2 YNFKEQ. The CDR3, as DNA: TGTGCCAGCAGCCAAGATCGGGGACAAATCTATGGCTACACCTTC. Translated, it gives CASSQDRGQIYGYTF.

This clone was counted a few times. The rearrangement joins TRBV18 to TRBJ1-1; maybe TRBD1 (6 bases). The germline V gene encodes CDR1 KGHSH and CDR2 LQKENI. Trimming shortened V by 5 bases and J by 1 base, and 8 bases separated the two germline ends. This CDR3 spans 13 amino acids. CDR3 amino acids: CASSSDRNTEAFF. The CDR3 bases are TGTGCCAGCTCATCGGACAGGAACACTGAAGCTTTCTTT.

J is TRBJ1-5 and V is TRBV11-3; D gene ambiguous. This CDR3 spans 14 amino acids. The V gene's germline CDR1 is SGHNT and CDR2 YENEEA. Trimming took 3 bases from V and 5 from J, leaving 11 bases between them. The CDR3 spells CASSFDGGDQPQHF. CDR3 bases: TGTGCCAGCAGCTTTGATGGTGGTGATCAGCCCCAGCATTTT.

The genes are TRBV5-4 and TRBJ2-1; TRBD1 might be the D (6 bases). V lost 4 bases, J lost 6 bases, and 14 bases lay in between. Germline V gives CDR1 SGHNT, CDR2 YYREEE (reference sequence). This CDR3 comprises 14 residues. The DNA of the CDR3 is TGTGCCAGCAGCACGGACAGTGGTGGCAATGAGCAGTTCTTC. It specifies CASSTDSGGNEQFF.

In its sample, this clone was seen a few times. The chain couples TRBV2 to TRBJ1-2, with D possibly TRBD1 on 5 matching bases. Trimming stripped 2 bases from V and 7 bases from J, with 11 bases between. The CDR3 is 13 residues long. Looked up from germline, CDR1 is SNHLY and CDR2 is FYNNEI. The CDR3 DNA follows: TGTGCCAGCAGTGAATTTGGGGGATCTGGCTACACCTTC. Protein: CASSEFGGSGYTF.

V usage is TRBV6-5 and J usage is TRBJ1-3; TRBD1 agrees at 8 bases. CDR1 is MNHEY, CDR2 SVGAGI, per germline. CDR3 length: 15 residues. V shed 6 bases, J shed 0 bases, and the junction held 4 bases outside the gene matches. The CDR3 DNA follows: TGTGCCAGCAGACAGGGGGTTCTCTCTGGAAACACCATATATTTT. This sequence encodes CASRQGVLSGNTIYF.

The J gene is TRBJ1-5, the V gene TRBV7-8, with D perhaps TRBD1 (6 bases). The CDR3 consists of 15 residues. Germline CDR1 is SGHVS and CDR2 is FQNEAQ. Trimming removed 7 bases from V and 4 bases from J, with 17 bases in between. CDR3 in amino acids: CASTSFGQGNQPQHF. The CDR3 nucleotides are TGTGCCAGCACCTCCTTTGGGCAGGGGAATCAGCCCCAGCATTTT.

The chain has TRBV11-2 and TRBJ2-1; TRBD1 matches at 8 bases. The CDR3 totals 16 residues. The germline V gene encodes CDR1 SGHAT and CDR2 FQNNGV. Germline trimming cut 5 bases from V and 4 bases from J; bases unmatched to any gene: 10. The CDR3 loop reads CASSPTQGASYNEQFF. The DNA for the CDR3 is TGTGCCAGCAGCCCAACCCAGGGGGCTTCTTACAATGAGCAGTTCTTC.

The rearrangement joins TRBV18 to TRBJ1-5; TRBD1 is a possible D gene (5 bases). Germline V gene lookup returns CDR1 KGHSH and CDR2 LQKENI. The V end was cut by 4 bases, the J end by 4 bases, with 8 bases between. The CDR3 extends over 13 amino acids. CDR3 protein: CASSRDSNQPQHF. The CDR3 DNA sequence: TGTGCCAGCTCACGGGACTCAAATCAGCCCCAGCATTTT.

The genes are TRBV6-5 and TRBJ2-7; 8 positions match TRBD1. After removal of 0 bases from V and 3 bases from J, the junction contained 4 bases not matched to a gene. The CDR3 has 15 amino acids. The germline V gene has CDR1 MNHEY and CDR2 SVGAGI. CDR3 DNA: TGTGCCAGCAGTTACTCCACAGGACAGGGCTACGAGCAGTACTTC. Its protein is CASSYSTGQGYEQYF.

The chain is built from TRBV2 and TRBJ2-1; D perhaps matches TRBD1 (6 bases). This CDR3 is built from 15 residues. Germline V gives CDR1 SNHLY, CDR2 FYNNEI. V dropped 6 bases and J dropped 5 bases, with 17 bases sitting between them. The CDR3 sequence is CASRKGVGPNNEQFF. The DNA for the CDR3 is TGTGCCAGCAGGAAGGGGGTGGGACCAAACAATGAGCAGTTCTTC.

V and J are TRBV6-5 and TRBJ1-2; D is possibly TRBD1 (6 bases). The germline gives CDR1 MNHEY, CDR2 SVGAGI. V was clipped by 6 bases and J by 0 bases, with 11 bases between them. The CDR3 has 14 residues. CDR3 nucleotide sequence: TGTGCCAGCAGACTACAGGGAGCTAACTATGGCTACACCTTC. It codes for CASRLQGANYGYTF.

The chain combines TRBV19 with TRBJ2-5; 9 nucleotides match TRBD1. The CDR3 extends over 14 amino acids. V dropped 1 base and J dropped 3; count of bases not matched to a gene: 0. Germline V gene sequence: CDR1 LNHDA, CDR2 SQIVND (reference sequence). The CDR3 reads CASSIGQGEETQYF. The CDR3 nucleotides are TGTGCCAGTAGTATAGGACAGGGGGAAGAGACCCAGTACTTC.

The chain links TRBV2 to TRBJ2-1, with 9 nucleotides matching TRBD2. Germline CDR1 reads SNHLY; CDR2 reads FYNNEI. V lost 3 bases and J lost 3; bases outside the gene matches: 6. This CDR3 is built from 16 residues. CDR3 nucleotides: TGTGCCAGCAGTGATCTAGCGGGAAATCACTACAATGAGCAGTTCTTC. This sequence encodes CASSDLAGNHYNEQFF.

This clone was seen a few times. V is TRBV9 and J is TRBJ1-3; D is unclear. Looked up from germline, CDR1 is SGDLS and CDR2 is YYNGEE. The CDR3 consists of 14 residues. V lost 2 bases to trimming and J lost 0 bases, with 6 bases between them. The CDR3 is CASSVQSSGNTIYF. The CDR3 nucleotides read TGTGCCAGCAGCGTCCAGAGCTCTGGAAACACCATATATTTT.

The chain is built from TRBV6-6 and TRBJ1-1; D not resolved. The CDR3 has 13 residues. The V gene's germline CDR1 is MNHNY and CDR2 SVGAGI (reference sequence). Trimming pared 7 bases from V and 1 base from J, leaving 10 bases between. CDR3 amino acids: CASINDQNTEAFF. For the CDR3, the DNA is TGTGCCAGCATTAACGACCAGAACACTGAAGCTTTCTTT.

This sequence joins TRBV5-1 and TRBJ1-1, with D unresolved. This CDR3 spans 14 amino acids. Germline values: CDR1 SGHRS, CDR2 YFSETQ. V gave up 5 bases and J gave up 0 bases, with 11 bases separating them. The CDR3 protein is CASSMVSMNTEAFF. The DNA for the CDR3 is TGCGCCAGCAGTATGGTCAGCATGAACACTGAAGCTTTCTTT.

The V gene is TRBV6-6, the J gene TRBJ2-3; D is possibly TRBD2 (6 bases). The CDR3 runs to 14 residues. Germline CDR1 is MNHNY and CDR2 is SVGAGI (reference sequence). V was clipped by 6 bases and J by 6 bases, with 16 bases between them. CDR3 DNA: TGTGCCAGCAGCCCTGGTGTTGGGGGGGATACGCAGTATTTT. This gives the protein CASSPGVGGDTQYF.

Comments on this clone: At one end, the junction sequence differs from germline, possibly due to a read error. Other DNA sequences of this sample code for an identical CDR3. This chain connects TRBV4-1 to TRBJ1-2; D unresolved. Per the germline V gene, CDR1 is MGHRA and CDR2 is YSYEKL. The CDR3 has 15 residues. Here the CDR3 DNA reads TGCGCCAGTAGCCAAGCCCTGGGATTTAACTATGGCTACACCTTC. It encodes CASSQALGFNYGYTF.

The genes are TRBV11-3 and TRBJ2-1; either TRBD1 or TRBD2 may supply D (5 bases each). The CDR3 has 15 amino acids. In germline, CDR1 is SGHNT, CDR2 YENEEA. Trimming shortened V by 3 bases and J by 2 bases, and 11 bases separated the two germline ends. Written as DNA, the CDR3 is TGTGCCAGCAGCTTCCGGGACGCCGCCTACAATGAGCAGTTCTTC. Protein sequence: CASSFRDAAYNEQFF.

This chain joins TRBV6-5 and TRBJ1-2; D is uncertain. With 7 bases removed from V and 4 bases from J, the gap between germline ends came to 13 bases. The CDR3 totals 13 residues. Germline CDR1 is MNHEY and CDR2 is SVGAGI. CDR3 protein: CASTTTRLYGYTF. Written as DNA, the CDR3 is TGTGCCAGCACCACGACACGACTCTATGGCTACACCTTC.

This clone appeared a few times. The gene calls are TRBV28 and TRBJ1-2, with 7 positions matching TRBD1. V trimming: 5 bases; J trimming: 2 bases; junction bases outside the gene matches: 11. Germline CDR1 reads MDHEN; CDR2 reads SYDVKM. The CDR3 runs to 16 residues. CDR3: CASSPSHATGNYGYTF. The CDR3 DNA is TGTGCCAGCAGTCCAAGCCACGCGACAGGGAACTATGGCTACACCTTC.

The rearrangement links TRBV4-2 to TRBJ2-2, with D uncertain. Germline lookup yields CDR1 LGHNA and CDR2 YNFKEQ. Trimming cost V 1 base and J 9 bases, with 6 bases left between them. The CDR3 loop spans 12 amino acids. Here the CDR3 DNA reads TGTGCCAGCAGCCAAGGGGATCGGGAGCTGTTTTTT. It yields the protein CASSQGDRELFF.